This T cell receptor (beta chain) was sequenced in a study of CD8+ T cells in alopecia areata. cDNA serving as the sequencing template came from extracted, reverse transcribed RNA. Only in-frame clones appear in the TCRdb table, and some are missing; sequencing was by immunoSEQ multiplex PCR. The sample yields roughly 100,000 clones, 50% to 75% seen once. Treatment meaning: oral pan-JAK inhibitor, 5-10 mg twice daily. The study's findings and limits: For patients receiving tofacitinib, scalp clonality and expanded CD8+ clones among the top 100 significantly decreased.

This CDR3 is built from 14 residues. Germline values: CDR1 MNHEY, CDR2 SVGAGI. Trimming left V 6 bases short and J 2 bases short, with 10 bases between. A single count supports this clone. What it binds is not known. This rearrangement joins TRBV6-5 to TRBJ2-2; D perhaps matches TRBD1 (6 bases). This specimen was CD8+ T cells sorted from blood, taken at week 4, from a patient treated with tofacitinib. The receptor was derived from a human donor with alopecia areata. This chain's CDR3 is CASSGQTNTGELFF. The CDR3 DNA reads as TGTGCCAGCAGCGGACAGACTAACACCGGGGAGCTGTTTTTT.